This T cell receptor (beta chain) was recorded in a study of PD-1 blockade in classical Hodgkin lymphoma. Regarding time point: cycle 4 day 1 (C4D1), after more than 5 weeks of nivolumab. Each patient relapsed following autologous stem cell transplantation, and prior brentuximab vedotin exposure differed. Isolation of CD8+ T cells from thawed PBMCs used magnetic negative selection. Clones were sequenced by immunoSEQ multiplex PCR, and TCRdb holds only the in-frame ones, with some missing. Among about 7,800 clones listed, about 77% were seen once. Looked up from germline, CDR1 is MGHRA and CDR2 is YSYEKL. The CDR3 spans 14 residues. Trimming pared 3 bases from V and 1 base from J, leaving 7 bases between. As to this clone: The antigen is undetermined.

Study findings and constraints: Before treatment, TCR diversity in newly diagnosed patients was reportedly lower than in healthy donors.

Here the sequenced sample was CD8+ T cells from blood, taken before the fourth cycle of nivolumab. The chain has TRBV4-1 and TRBJ2-1, with D maybe TRBD2 (6 bases). The TCR was taken from a human donor with classical Hodgkin lymphoma. The CDR3 DNA follows: TGCGCCAGCAGCCAGACTAGGTCCTACAATGAGCAGTTCTTC. This encodes CASSQTRSYNEQFF.